Following are 17 T cell receptor beta chains from one sample sequenced in a study of blood T cell repertoires in COVID-19. Profiled with immunoSEQ multiplex PCR; TCRdb holds only in-frame clones, not every one. Here the sample spans approximately 240,000 clones, around 84% being singletons. Material for sequencing was peripheral blood. The source of these receptors is a woman of 80 years or more with active or convalescent COVID-19.

The rearrangement uses TRBV6-2 or TRBV6-3 and TRBJ2-5; D is uncertain. Germline lookup yields CDR1 MNHEY and CDR2 SVGEGT. V was cut by 6 bases and J by 2 bases, with 13 bases left in between. This CDR3 is built from 14 residues. CDR3 protein: CASSPGRRQETQYF. The CDR3 nucleotides are TGTGCCAGCAGCCCCGGTAGGAGACAAGAGACCCAGTACTTC.

The V gene is TRBV7-8, the J gene TRBJ2-7, with a tentative D call TRBD1 (6 bases). V lost 1 base and J 3 bases, leaving 13 bases between the germline ends. This CDR3 contains 15 residues. Germline V CDR1 and CDR2: SGHVS, FQNEAQ. In nucleotides, the CDR3 is TGTGCCAGCAGCTTAGGACAGGACGGCGGCTACGAGCAGTACTTC. Its translation is CASSLGQDGGYEQYF.

The chain recombines TRBV5-1 with TRBJ1-1; D ambiguous. The CDR3 sequence is 14 residues long. V lost 2 bases and J lost 4, with 12 bases in between. The germline V gene has CDR1 SGHRS and CDR2 YFSETQ. The CDR3 coding sequence is TGCGCCAGCAGCTTTGAGGGATCGGGCACTGAAGCTTTCTTT. Protein sequence: CASSFEGSGTEAFF.

This chain uses TRBV6-2 or TRBV6-3 with TRBJ1-1; 7 bases line up with TRBD1. Germline CDR1 reads MNHEY; CDR2 reads SVGEGT. The CDR3 runs to 15 residues. Losses at the gene ends were 0 bases for V and 1 base for J; bases not matched to a gene: 2. The CDR3 region is CASSYSRQGNTEAFF. The CDR3 bases are TGTGCCAGCAGTTACTCGAGACAGGGGAACACTGAAGCTTTCTTT.

V is TRBV6-1 and J is TRBJ2-7, with TRBD1 identical over 11 bases. The CDR3 is 15 amino acids. Per germline, CDR1 MNHNS and CDR2 SASEGT. Unmatched junction bases numbered 1, after V lost 3 bases and J lost 0 bases. The CDR3 here is CASSEDRGHSYEQYF. The CDR3 region has the DNA TGTGCCAGCAGTGAGGACAGGGGGCACTCCTACGAGCAGTACTTC.

J is TRBJ2-3 and V is TRBV6-6, with D perhaps TRBD1 (5 bases). Between the trimmed V and J ends, which lost 6 bases and 7 bases, there was a span of 17 bases. The CDR3 covers 14 residues. Looked up from germline, CDR1 is MNHNY and CDR2 is SVGAGI (reference sequence). CDR3 sequence reads: CASRDIAGPYTQYF. Written as DNA, the CDR3 is TGTGCCAGCAGGGACATCGCCGGACCGTATACGCAGTATTTT.

The gene calls are TRBV19 and TRBJ2-7; 8 positions agree with TRBD2. Germline trimming cut 5 bases from V and 2 bases from J; bases unmatched to any gene: 8. Germline V gene lookup returns CDR1 LNHDA and CDR2 SQIVND (reference sequence). The CDR3 has 15 residues. In nucleotides, the CDR3 is TGTGCCAGTAGTCTTCAAGCGGGGGCTCCCTACGAGCAGTACTTC. Its protein product is CASSLQAGAPYEQYF.

This chain joins TRBV7-3 and TRBJ2-1; D may be TRBD1 (6 bases). Trimming shortened V by 1 base and J by 5 bases, and 6 bases separated the two germline ends. The germline V gene has CDR1 SGHTA and CDR2 FQGTGA. The CDR3 covers 13 residues. CDR3 sequence: CASSLNRDNEQFF. The DNA of the CDR3 is TGTGCCAGCAGCTTAAACAGGGACAATGAGCAGTTCTTC.

The V call is TRBV5-1, the J call TRBJ1-2; TRBD1 matches 7 bases. Germline V CDR1 and CDR2: SGHRS, YFSETQ. The CDR3 consists of 16 residues. Trimming cost V 3 bases and J 0 bases; bases outside gene matches: 8. CDR3 DNA sequence: TGCGCCAGCAGCTCTGAACCCCAGGGGGCTAACTATGGCTACACCTTC. Its protein product is CASSSEPQGANYGYTF.

This clone was seen once. The genes are TRBV28 and TRBJ2-5, with TRBD2 identical over 7 bases. From germline, CDR1 is MDHEN and CDR2 SYDVKM. The V segment lost 6 bases and the J segment 3 bases; nucleotides outside the gene matches: 13. The CDR3 has 16 amino acids. The CDR3: CASSAAGAGKEETQYF. CDR3 coding DNA: TGTGCCAGCAGCGCTGCGGGAGCGGGGAAGGAAGAGACCCAGTACTTC.

This clone was recorded a few times. The V gene is TRBV14, the J gene TRBJ2-3, with TRBD2 matching over 8 bases. Trimming at V came to 1 base and at J to 2 bases, leaving 8 bases not matched to a gene. CDR1 is SGHDN, CDR2 FVKESK, per germline. The CDR3 has 17 amino acids. The CDR3 protein is CASSQAPLAGSTDTQYF. CDR3 nucleotides: TGTGCCAGCAGCCAAGCACCATTAGCGGGGTCCACAGATACGCAGTATTTT.

The chain joins TRBV18 to TRBJ2-7; 8 nucleotides align to TRBD2. The CDR3 contains 15 residues. Trimming cost V 3 bases and J 3 bases; bases outside gene matches: 7. Germline V gives CDR1 KGHSH, CDR2 LQKENI. CDR3 bases: TGTGCCAGCTCACCTACTAGCGGAGTTGACTACGAGCAGTACTTC. This translates into CASSPTSGVDYEQYF.

This sequence joins TRBV7-9 and TRBJ2-3; D may be TRBD2 (5 bases). Per germline, CDR1 SEHNR and CDR2 FQNEAQ (reference sequence). The CDR3 loop spans 13 amino acids. With 7 bases removed from V and 3 bases from J, the gap between germline ends came to 11 bases. The CDR3 protein is CASINRGTDTQYF. In DNA, the CDR3 is TGTGCCAGCATCAACCGGGGAACAGATACGCAGTATTTT.

The rearrangement links TRBV5-6 to TRBJ2-3; D is possibly TRBD1 (5 bases). CDR3 size: 15 residues. Trimming took off 0 bases at V and 2 bases at J, with 10 bases between the two ends. The germline CDR1 and CDR2 sequences are SGHDT and YYEEEE. This chain's CDR3 is CASSLGQLDTDTQYF. The DNA of the CDR3 is TGTGCCAGCAGCTTGGGACAGCTGGACACAGATACGCAGTATTTT.

This rearrangement joins TRBV15 to TRBJ2-3, with 8 bases identical to TRBD2. Germline CDR1 is LNHNV and CDR2 is YYDKDF (reference sequence). This CDR3 spans 17 amino acids. Losses at the gene ends were 0 bases for V and 1 base for J; bases not matched to a gene: 6. The CDR3 loop is CATSREYGTRGTDTQYF. The CDR3 bases are TGTGCCACCAGCAGAGAATATGGGACTAGGGGCACAGATACGCAGTATTTT.

The V and J genes are TRBV19 and TRBJ2-7; the match to TRBD1 covers 9 bases. This CDR3 comprises 15 residues. V lost 6 bases and J lost 3; bases outside the gene matches: 9. From germline, CDR1 is LNHDA and CDR2 SQIVND (reference sequence). The CDR3 spells CASSLPGTGSYEQYF. DNA of the CDR3: TGTGCCAGTAGCCTTCCCGGGACAGGGAGCTACGAGCAGTACTTC.

This chain links TRBV18 with TRBJ2-3, with D possibly matching TRBD2 (5 bases). Trimming took off 4 bases at V and 1 base at J, with 9 bases between the two ends. CDR1 KGHSH and CDR2 LQKENI come from the germline V gene. The CDR3 sequence is 14 residues long. The DNA for the CDR3 is TGTGCCAGCTCACGAGACGGGGGCACAGATACGCAGTATTTT. Its translation is CASSRDGGTDTQYF.